This TCR beta chain was observed in a study of blood T cell repertoires in COVID-19. The J segment lost 6 bases and the V segment lost 3 bases, leaving 3 bases of the junction unmatched. Germline values: CDR1 SGHTA, CDR2 FQGNSA. The CDR3 covers 14 residues. Method: immunoSEQ multiplex PCR; TCRdb's copy keeps in-frame clones and lacks some. The repertoire has more than 150,000 clones, roughly 82% of them found once; the top ten carry roughly 12%. The sequence derives from a man aged 35 to 55 who had recovered from COVID-19. J is TRBJ2-5 and V is TRBV7-2, with 11 bases lining up with TRBD2. Sequenced: PBMCs or T cells enriched from blood (not recorded which). The CDR3 DNA is TGTGCCAGCAGCTTTACTAGCGGGAGACAGACCCAGTACTTC. Translation: CASSFTSGRQTQYF.